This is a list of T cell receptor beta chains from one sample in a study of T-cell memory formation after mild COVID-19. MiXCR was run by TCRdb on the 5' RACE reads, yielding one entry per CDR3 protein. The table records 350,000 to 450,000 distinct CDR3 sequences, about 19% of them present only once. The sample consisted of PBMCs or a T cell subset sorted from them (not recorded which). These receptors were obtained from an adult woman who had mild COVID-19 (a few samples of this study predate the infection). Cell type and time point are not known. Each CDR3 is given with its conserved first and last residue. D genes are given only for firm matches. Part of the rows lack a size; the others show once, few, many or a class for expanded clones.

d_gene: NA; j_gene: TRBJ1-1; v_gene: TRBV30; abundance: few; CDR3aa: CAWLWGGRNTEAFF; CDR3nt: TGTGCCTGGCTCTGGGGGGGTCGGAACACTGAAGCTTTCTTT
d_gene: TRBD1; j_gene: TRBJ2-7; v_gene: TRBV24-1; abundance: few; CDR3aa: CATSGDRGYEQYF; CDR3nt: TGTGCCACCAGTGGGGACAGGGGCTACGAGCAGTACTTC
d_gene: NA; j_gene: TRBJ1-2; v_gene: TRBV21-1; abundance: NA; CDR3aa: CASSKSEGYRGYTF; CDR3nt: TGTGCCAGCAGCAAATCAGAGGGTTATCGTGGCTACACCTTC
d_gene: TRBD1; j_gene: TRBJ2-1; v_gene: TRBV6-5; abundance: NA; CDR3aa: CASTGQGLYNEQFF; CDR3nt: TGTGCCAGCACCGGACAGGGACTCTACAATGAGCAGTTCTTC
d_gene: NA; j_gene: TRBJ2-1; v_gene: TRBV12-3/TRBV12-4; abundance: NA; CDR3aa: CASSFSGTQNEQFF; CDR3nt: TGTGCCAGCAGTTTCTCAGGAACCCAAAATGAGCAGTTCTTC
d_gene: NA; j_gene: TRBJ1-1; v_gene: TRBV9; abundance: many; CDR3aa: CASSVGVVTEAFF; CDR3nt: TGTGCCAGCAGCGTAGGGGTGGTCACTGAAGCTTTCTTT
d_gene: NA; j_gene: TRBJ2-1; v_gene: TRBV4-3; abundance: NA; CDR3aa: CASSQEVGSNEQFF; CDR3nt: TGCGCCAGCAGCCAAGAGGTCGGATCGAATGAGCAGTTCTTC
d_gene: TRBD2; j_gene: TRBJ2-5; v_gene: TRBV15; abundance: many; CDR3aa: CATSRSSGGSETQYF; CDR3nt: TGTGCCACCAGCAGGTCTAGCGGGGGCTCTGAGACCCAGTACTTC
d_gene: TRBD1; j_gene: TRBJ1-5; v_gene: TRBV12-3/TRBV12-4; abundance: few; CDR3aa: CASSSPGQGWDQPQHF; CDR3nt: TGTGCCAGCAGCTCTCCGGGACAGGGGTGGGATCAGCCCCAGCATTTT
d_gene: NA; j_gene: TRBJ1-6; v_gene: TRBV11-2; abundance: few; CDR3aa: CASSPGTGNSPLHF; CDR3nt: TGTGCCAGCAGCCCGGGGACCGGTAATTCACCCCTCCACTTT
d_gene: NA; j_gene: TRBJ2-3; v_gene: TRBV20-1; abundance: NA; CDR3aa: CSALTSTPFPGTQYF; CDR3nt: TGCAGTGCTCTTACTAGCACCCCATTTCCGGGTACGCAGTATTTT
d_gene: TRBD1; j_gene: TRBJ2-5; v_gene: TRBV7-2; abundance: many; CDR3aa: CASSTSRGPETQYF; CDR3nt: TGTGCCAGCAGCACCTCCAGGGGGCCGGAGACCCAGTACTTC
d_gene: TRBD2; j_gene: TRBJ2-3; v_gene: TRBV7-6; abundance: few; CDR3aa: CASSQGRADTQYF; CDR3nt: TGTGCCAGCAGCCAAGGGAGGGCAGATACGCAGTATTTT
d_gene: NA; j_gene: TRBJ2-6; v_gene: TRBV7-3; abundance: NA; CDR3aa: CASSLVGGNSGANVLTF; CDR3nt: TGTGCCAGCAGCTTAGTAGGGGGAAACTCTGGGGCCAACGTCCTGACTTTC
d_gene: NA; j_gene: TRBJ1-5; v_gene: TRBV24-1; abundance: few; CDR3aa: CATSDSGTESNQPQHF; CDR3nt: TGTGCCACCAGTGATTCCGGGACGGAGAGCAATCAGCCCCAGCATTTT
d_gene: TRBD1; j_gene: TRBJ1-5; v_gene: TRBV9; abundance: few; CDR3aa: CASSVGDRGQPQHF; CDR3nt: TGTGCCAGCAGCGTAGGGGACAGGGGACAGCCCCAGCATTTT
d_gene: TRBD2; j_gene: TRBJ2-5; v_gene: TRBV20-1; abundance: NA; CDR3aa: CSARVRLAQETQYF; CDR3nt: TGCAGTGCTAGAGTACGACTAGCGCAAGAGACCCAGTACTTC
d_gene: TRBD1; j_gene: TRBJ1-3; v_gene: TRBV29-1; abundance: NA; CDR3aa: CSVYRGSGNTIYF; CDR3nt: TGCAGCGTCTACAGGGGTTCTGGAAACACCATATATTTT
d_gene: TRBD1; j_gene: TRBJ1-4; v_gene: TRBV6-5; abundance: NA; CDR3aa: CASSLDRVYEKLFF; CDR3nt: TGTGCCAGCAGTCTAGACAGGGTCTATGAAAAACTGTTTTTT
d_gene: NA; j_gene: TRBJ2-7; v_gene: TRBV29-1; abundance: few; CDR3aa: CSAPTHEQYF; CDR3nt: TGCAGCGCTCCGACCCACGAGCAGTACTTC
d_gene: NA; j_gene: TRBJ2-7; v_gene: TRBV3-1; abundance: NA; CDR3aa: CASSDPSGGPYEQYF; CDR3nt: TGTGCCAGCAGCGACCCTTCCGGGGGCCCCTACGAGCAGTACTTC
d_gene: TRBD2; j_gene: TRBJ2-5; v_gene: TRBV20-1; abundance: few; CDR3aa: CSASLAGGSYQETQYF; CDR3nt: TGCAGTGCTAGTCTAGCGGGGGGATCGTACCAAGAGACCCAGTACTTC
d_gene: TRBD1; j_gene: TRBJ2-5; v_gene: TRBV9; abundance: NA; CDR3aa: CASSPGTGDWETQYF; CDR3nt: TGTGCCAGCAGCCCGGGGACAGGGGACTGGGAGACCCAGTACTTC
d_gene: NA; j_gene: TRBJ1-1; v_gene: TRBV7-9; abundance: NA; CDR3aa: CASSLGILDTEAFF; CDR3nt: TGTGCCAGCAGCTTGGGGATCTTGGACACTGAAGCTTTCTTT
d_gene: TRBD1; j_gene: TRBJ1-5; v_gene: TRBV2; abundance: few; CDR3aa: CASNPTGGINQPQHF; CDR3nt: TGTGCCAGCAACCCGACAGGGGGGATAAATCAGCCCCAGCATTTT
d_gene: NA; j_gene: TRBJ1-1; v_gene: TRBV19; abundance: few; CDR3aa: CASSISREAFF; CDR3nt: TGTGCCAGTAGTATTTCTAGGGAAGCTTTCTTT
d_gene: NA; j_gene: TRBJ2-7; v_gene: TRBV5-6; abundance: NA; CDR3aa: CASSQPQTGYEQYF; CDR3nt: TGTGCCAGCAGCCAACCCCAAACAGGCTACGAGCAGTACTTC
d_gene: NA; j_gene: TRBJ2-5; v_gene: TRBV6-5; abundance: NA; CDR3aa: CASSYVGAETQYF; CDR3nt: TGTGCCAGCAGTTACGTAGGTGCTGAGACCCAGTACTTC
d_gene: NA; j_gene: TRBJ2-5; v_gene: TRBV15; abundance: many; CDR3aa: CATSRDPGPQETQYF; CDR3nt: TGTGCCACCAGCAGAGATCCAGGACCACAAGAGACCCAGTACTTC
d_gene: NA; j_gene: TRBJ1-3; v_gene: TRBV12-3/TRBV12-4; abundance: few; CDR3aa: CASNSATKGNTIYF; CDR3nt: TGTGCCAGCAACTCCGCTACCAAGGGAAACACCATATATTTT
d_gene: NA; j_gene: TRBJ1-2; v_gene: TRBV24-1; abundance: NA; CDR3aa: CATSDFGTDYGYTF; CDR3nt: TGTGCCACCAGTGATTTCGGGACTGACTATGGCTACACCTTC
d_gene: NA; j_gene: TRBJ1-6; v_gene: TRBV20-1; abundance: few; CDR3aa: CSAREGGSYNSPLHF; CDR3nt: TGCAGTGCTAGGGAGGGGGGCTCCTATAATTCACCCCTCCACTTT
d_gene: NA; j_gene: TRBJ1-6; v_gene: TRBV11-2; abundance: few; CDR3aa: CASTRVVRSPLHF; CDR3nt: TGTGCCAGCACTAGGGTTGTTAGATCACCCCTCCACTTT
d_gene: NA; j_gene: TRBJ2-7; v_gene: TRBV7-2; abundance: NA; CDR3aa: CASSLVREQYF; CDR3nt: TGTGCCAGCAGCTTAGTTCGAGAGCAGTACTTC
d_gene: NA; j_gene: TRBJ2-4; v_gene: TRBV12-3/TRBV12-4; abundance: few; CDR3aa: CASSLQGEVKNIQYF; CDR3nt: TGTGCCAGCAGTTTACAGGGGGAGGTCAAAAACATTCAGTACTTC
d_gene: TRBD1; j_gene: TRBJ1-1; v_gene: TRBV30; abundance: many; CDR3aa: CAWSPDRMNTEAFF; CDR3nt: TGTGCCTGGAGTCCGGACAGGATGAACACTGAAGCTTTCTTT
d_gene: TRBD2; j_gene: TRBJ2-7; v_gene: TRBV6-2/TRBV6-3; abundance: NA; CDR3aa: CASSYPSGGPSSYEQYF; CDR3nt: TGTGCCAGCAGTTACCCTAGCGGGGGGCCGAGCTCCTACGAGCAGTACTTC
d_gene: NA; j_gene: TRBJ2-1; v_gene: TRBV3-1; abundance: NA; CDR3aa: CASSQTGVNEQFF; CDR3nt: TGTGCCAGCAGCCAAACGGGTGTCAATGAGCAGTTCTTC
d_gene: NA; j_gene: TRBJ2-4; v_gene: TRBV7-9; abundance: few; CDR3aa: CASSLREAKNIQYF; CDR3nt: TGTGCCAGCAGCTTAAGGGAGGCCAAAAACATTCAGTACTTC
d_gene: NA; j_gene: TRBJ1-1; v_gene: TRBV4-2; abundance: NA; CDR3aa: CASRRDLVPITEAFF; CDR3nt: TGTGCCAGTCGGAGAGATTTGGTGCCCATCACTGAAGCTTTCTTT
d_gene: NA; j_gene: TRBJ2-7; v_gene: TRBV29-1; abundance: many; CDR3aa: CSVECPGPYEQYF; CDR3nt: TGCAGCGTTGAATGCCCGGGCCCCTACGAGCAGTACTTC
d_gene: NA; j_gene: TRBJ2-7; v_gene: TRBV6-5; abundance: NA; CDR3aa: CASSYGQVKPYEQYF; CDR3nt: TGTGCCAGCAGTTACGGGCAGGTAAAACCCTACGAGCAGTACTTC
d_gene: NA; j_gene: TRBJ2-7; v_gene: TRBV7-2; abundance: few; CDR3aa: CASSRLAYEQYF; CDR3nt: TGTGCCAGCAGCCGCTTGGCCTACGAGCAGTACTTC
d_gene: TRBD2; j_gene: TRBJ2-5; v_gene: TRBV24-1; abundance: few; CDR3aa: CATSDSLGGRARETQYF; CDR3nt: TGTGCCACCAGTGACTCCCTGGGGGGGAGGGCCCGAGAGACCCAGTACTTC
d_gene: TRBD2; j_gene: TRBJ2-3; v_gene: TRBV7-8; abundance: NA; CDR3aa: CASSFTSGSGDTQYF; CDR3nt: TGTGCCAGCAGCTTCACTAGCGGGAGTGGAGATACGCAGTATTTT
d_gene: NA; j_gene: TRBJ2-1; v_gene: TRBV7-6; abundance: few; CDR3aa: CASSPGRGMSYNEQFF; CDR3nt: TGTGCCAGCAGCCCCGGACGGGGAATGTCCTACAATGAGCAGTTCTTC